The clone carrying this T cell receptor (beta chain) was seen a few times. This sample was included in a study of T-cell memory formation after mild COVID-19. TCRdb reanalysed the 5' RACE reads using MiXCR and keeps one entry per CDR3 protein. The sample lists 300,000 to 400,000 distinct CDR3 sequences, 14% seen once, with less than 25% in the top ten. This CDR3 is built from 16 residues. V lost 5 bases, J lost 4 bases, and 12 bases stayed unmatched. Germline V gene lookup returns CDR1 LNHDA and CDR2 SQIVND (reference sequence). The chain employs TRBV19 and TRBJ1-2; 8 positions agree with TRBD1. Sequencing was carried out using PBMCs or a T cell subset sorted from them (not recorded which). The receptor was derived from a man younger than 35 who had mild COVID-19 (a few samples of this study predate the infection). Cell type and time point are not known. This CDR3 is CASSHPWDRRTYGYTF. CDR3 in DNA: TGTGCCAGTAGTCACCCCTGGGACAGGAGAACCTATGGCTACACCTTC.